This note documents a single TCR beta chain sequence. Its antigen specificity is not known. The record has no base qualities; no much larger clone is one base away. Using the deep immunoSEQ assay, multiplex PCR amplified TCR CDR3 regions from genomic DNA. Extracted genomic DNA from each cell subset was spread evenly across all wells of several immunoSEQ 96-well plates, with each plate serving as a replicate. Each replicate PCR for sorted subsets received approximately 200 ng genomic DNA, equal to tens of thousands of T cell genomes. Purified libraries were measured with a Qubit 3.0 fluorometer, size-checked on a Bioanalyzer 2100, and measured again with the KAPA Library Quantification kit. Every immunoSEQ 96-well plate was sequenced on a dedicated single-read 150-cycle Illumina NextSeq 550 flow cell. The paper's processing steps were these. The immunoSEQ output contained only junctional sequences without quality scores, so filtering could not match that applied to full-length reads. To assign V/J genes and CDR3, sequences were annotated against IMGT germline references using PyIR, a Python wrapper for IgBLAST v1.9. Reads with weak V/J assignments (E-value above 1e-6), missing CDR3, stop codons, out-of-frame junctions, or ambiguous translated residues were removed. A V3J clonotype was defined by an identical inferred V gene, J gene, and CDR3 amino acid sequence. The percentage overlap between two repertoires was calculated by dividing the number of shared unique clonotypes by the size of the smaller repertoire. Three approaches were used to assess repertoire richness: RTK rarefaction, the Chao1 estimator, and Recon v2.1 estimates of unobserved clonotypes. OLGA was used to compute generation probabilities for all TCRbeta clonotypes that the gDNA method yielded from a few donors. TCRdb carries this immuneACCESS record with in-frame sequences only. Its versions omit some clonotypes, under half of them owing to an unresolved V gene in the studies checked, with the rest unexplained. The V and J calls and clone size come from that table; D and trimming were worked out from the DNA. The table for this sample lists 2 million to 2.5 million clones; 85% to 95% of them were counted only once. The ten largest clones capture about 0.37% of the sample.

The sample belongs to a study of shared clonotypes between healthy human individuals (dated by TCRdb to 2019 to 2021). Notes on the research overall: The cohort comprised a couple of women and a few men aged 18 to 49 years. Per donor, three plates each were used for CD4 naive and CD4 memory, two for CD8 naive, and one for CD8 memory. Each donor's leukapheresis produced roughly between about 0.8 and 10 billion PBMCs. Different laboratories and diverse techniques were used to prepare libraries and sequence TCR repertoires, to increase sequencing depth and limit assay-specific biases. To estimate repertoire size and how much clonotypes are shared between individuals, the study performed deep sequencing of blood TCR repertoires from a few healthy adults.

Summary of the overall study and its limitations: Based on pairwise subsampling, the degree of clonotype sharing among donors was expected to be affected by sequencing depth. Estimated clonotype richness was generally larger for naive than for memory subsets. Only blood was sampled, and tissue TCR repertoires likely differ from those in blood. Even with the large sequencing depth, rarefaction of the sorted-subset datasets indicated that sequencing was incomplete. Because the study included only a small number of donors, the genetic and exposure-history diversity represented was limited. Around 5.4% of naive CD4, roughly 3.5% of naive CD8, approximately 2% of memory CD4, and around 0.4% of memory CD8 clonotypes were shared across several donors. Compared with non-shared clonotypes, clonotypes shared by all four sorted-subset donors had higher generation probabilities.

From V the trimming removes 4 bases and from J it removes 5 bases, while the gene matches leave 13 bases of the junction unaccounted for. As encoded in the germline V gene (reference sequence), CDR1 is SGHNT while CDR2 is YYREEE. From the cysteine through the phenylalanine, the CDR3 covers 18 amino acids. Kept here is only the CDR3 DNA, which spans 54 bases and is read in frame from base 1. Healthy HIV-negative adults with no recently reported acute infections or vaccinations were included as donors. Every donor was a Caucasian adult living in Nashville, Tennessee, USA. CD4+ T cells were enriched by magnetic negative selection; naive cells were then positively selected on CD45RA, and the negative fraction formed the memory subset. Blood was collected by leukapheresis, and PBMCs were isolated by Ficoll-Histopaque density gradient centrifugation and then cryopreserved in liquid nitrogen vapor phase. Analytical flow cytometry was used to check the purity and quantity of each magnetically sorted T cell population. From each sorted fraction, genomic DNA was isolated and quantified by UV absorbance on a Nanodrop 2000c.

Specimen: naive CD4+ T cells from PBMCs. The label giving this sample's cell subset or site can be read as: CD45RA+ positively selected. This sequence originates from a man aged 18 to 29 in good health. Some clones in this sample may be carry-over from other donors' samples. This receptor chain uses TRBV5-4 and TRBJ2-3; 13 bases in the middle match TRBD2. This receptor has the CDR3 CASSLRLAGGRGGDTQYF. The nucleotides are TGTGCCAGCAGCCTAAGACTAGCGGGAGGCCGCGGGGGAGATACGCAGTATTTT.